This T cell receptor beta chain derives from a study of T cell repertoires in cytomegalovirus infection. Background on the study: CMV infection plus the matching HLA type was flagged by public TCR beta signatures.

TCRdb re-called the reads with MiXCR, one entry per CDR3 protein. The sample consists of about 110,000 distinct CDR3 sequences, about 33% of them appearing once. Findings of the study overall: The ex vivo response was dominated by HLA-C-restricted CMV-specific TCR beta clonotypes. Cumulative public TCR beta family frequency identified CMV carriers with the relevant HLA.

Notes on this clonotype: Its antigen is as yet unknown.

This material consisted of CD8+ T cells from cultured PBMCs, taken from culture after CMV antigen stimulation. The clonotype originates from a human donor in good health (CMV status not recorded). Some clones in this sample may be carry-over from other donors' samples.

The CDR3 DNA reads TGTGCCAGCAGTGAAGGCAGGGTCGAGCAGTACTTC. Its translation: CASSEGRVEQYF. This chain uses TRBV25-1 with TRBJ2-7; D perhaps matches TRBD1 (5 bases). This CDR3 has 12 amino acids. Germline CDR1 and CDR2: MGHDK and SYGVNS. V gave up 2 bases and J gave up 6 bases, with 8 bases separating them.